The 15 T cell receptor beta chains given below trace back to one sample, sequenced in a study of cytomegalovirus exposure and HLA in healthy donors. 60 Vbeta and 13 Jbeta primers were used in PCR. Sequencing was performed with immunoSEQ multiplex PCR; in TCRdb, only in-frame clones are kept and a portion is missing. The sample gives 150,000 to 160,000 clones, about four fifths of which show up once; less than 10% is in the top ten. Sequencing input: PBMCs. The receptors were sampled from a man younger than 40 in good health and CMV-seropositive.

The CDR3 DNA is TGTGCCAGCTCACCACGACGGGAGAGTGAGCAGTACTTC. Translation: CASSPRRESEQYF. V is TRBV18 and J is TRBJ2-7, with a weak D call TRBD2 (6 bases). Trimming stripped 1 base from V and 7 bases from J, with 11 bases between. Germline V CDR1 and CDR2: KGHSH, LQKENI. The CDR3 sequence is 13 residues long. Full variable domain (rest looked up from reference TRBV18 and TRBJ2-7): NAGVMQNPRHLVRRRGQEARLRCSPMKGHSHVYWYRQLPEEGLKFMVYLQKENIIDESGMPKERFSAEFPKEGPSILRIQQVVRGDSAAYFCASSPRRESEQYFGPGTRLTVT.

The chain joins TRBV25-1 to TRBJ2-7; the match to TRBD2 covers 8 bases. Germline V lookup: CDR1 MGHDK, CDR2 SYGVNS. V gave up 5 bases and J gave up 2 bases; unmatched junction bases: 5. The CDR3 runs 14 residues. CDR3 nucleotides: TGTGCCAGCAGTAAGGACGGGGGGGCCTACGAGCAGTACTTC. As protein: CASSKDGGAYEQYF.

This chain connects TRBV11-2 to TRBJ2-1; TRBD2 agrees at 8 bases. This CDR3 comprises 14 residues. Unmatched junction bases numbered 5, after V lost 3 bases and J lost 7 bases. Germline V CDR1 and CDR2: SGHAT, FQNNGV. This CDR3 reads CASSLSGSTNEQFF. The DNA of the CDR3 is TGTGCCAGCAGCTTGAGCGGGAGTACGAATGAGCAGTTCTTC.

The J gene is TRBJ2-2, the V gene TRBV5-4, with no clear D. Germline V lookup: CDR1 SGHNT, CDR2 YYREEE (reference sequence). Trimming took off 3 bases at V and 3 bases at J, with 6 bases between the two ends. There are 13 residues in the CDR3. The CDR3 region is CASSYFYTGELFF. DNA of the CDR3: TGTGCCAGCAGCTACTTTTACACCGGGGAGCTGTTTTTT.

V is TRBV7-2 and J is TRBJ2-3; no definite D call. V lost 4 bases, J lost 0 bases, and 11 bases lay in between. There are 15 residues in the CDR3. The germline V gene has CDR1 SGHTA and CDR2 FQGNSA. For the CDR3, the DNA is TGTGCCAGCAGCTCAAACTACCTTAGCACAGATACGCAGTATTTT. It codes for CASSSNYLSTDTQYF.

The CDR3 sequence is CSVVGAGRAYEQYF. CDR3 in DNA: TGCAGCGTTGTCGGGGCGGGAAGAGCCTACGAGCAGTACTTC. The genes are TRBV29-1 and TRBJ2-7, with D tentatively TRBD2 (6 bases). This CDR3 has 14 amino acids. V lost 4 bases and J 2 bases, leaving 15 bases between the germline ends. In germline, CDR1 is SQVTM, CDR2 ANQGSEA.

The J gene is TRBJ1-4, the V gene TRBV25-1, with D hard to call. V lost 6 bases and J 7 bases, leaving 18 bases between the germline ends. Germline CDR1 reads MGHDK; CDR2 reads SYGVNS. This CDR3 is built from 15 residues. CDR3 DNA sequence: TGTGCCAGCAGCGCCACGGGGTCCCGTGGTGAAAAACTGTTTTTT. Amino acid sequence: CASSATGSRGEKLFF.

This clone was recorded once. The chain uses TRBV29-1 and TRBJ1-2; D remains ambiguous. Trimming shortened V by 5 bases and J by 9 bases, and 19 bases separated the two germline ends. Germline V gives CDR1 SQVTM, CDR2 ANQGSEA. The CDR3 has 13 amino acids. CDR3 coding DNA: TGCAGCGTTCCCCCCGAAAGCGGGTATAGCTACACCTTC. Its protein is CSVPPESGYSYTF.

This clone was seen only a few times. V gene TRBV6-4 combines with J gene TRBJ2-7; TRBD2 matches at 13 bases. Unmatched junction bases numbered 3, after V lost 5 bases and J lost 2 bases. In germline, CDR1 is MRHNA, CDR2 SNTAGT. CDR3 size: 15 residues. The CDR3 nucleotides are TGTGCCAGCAGTCGACTAGCGGGGGGTGCCTACGAGCAGTACTTC. It encodes CASSRLAGGAYEQYF.

CDR3 amino acids: CASTTWGGNTEAFF. CDR3 nucleotide sequence: TGTGCCAGCACTACGTGGGGGGGTAACACTGAAGCTTTCTTT. The rearrangement links TRBV2 to TRBJ1-1; a possible D gene is TRBD1 (5 bases). The CDR3 covers 14 residues. Germline V gives CDR1 SNHLY, CDR2 FYNNEI. Trimming shortened V by 7 bases and J by 2 bases, and 14 bases separated the two germline ends.

The chain is built from TRBV29-1 and TRBJ1-2; D call uncertain. The CDR3 runs 10 residues. From germline, CDR1 is SQVTM and CDR2 ANQGSEA. The CDR3 DNA follows: TGCAGAAAGGAGGAGGATGGCTACACCTTC. This gives the protein CRKEEDGYTF.

This chain connects TRBV5-1 to TRBJ1-3; D remains ambiguous. Trimming pared 3 bases from V and 3 bases from J, leaving 13 bases between. From germline, CDR1 is SGHRS and CDR2 YFSETQ. The CDR3 is 15 residues long. CDR3 nucleotides: TGCGCCAGCAGCTCCGGCCGAGGTGGTGGAAACACCATATATTTT. This codes for CASSSGRGGGNTIYF.

The gene calls are TRBV6-5 and TRBJ2-7, with TRBD2 identical over 7 bases. Germline V gives CDR1 MNHEY, CDR2 SVGAGI. The CDR3 is made up of 16 amino acids. Trimming at V came to 0 bases and at J to 0 bases, leaving 5 bases not matched to a gene. The CDR3 DNA reads as TGTGCCAGCAGTTACTCGGTTGGGGGGGGCTCCTACGAGCAGTACTTC. It translates to CASSYSVGGGSYEQYF.

The V call is TRBV27, the J call TRBJ2-2, with 7 bases aligning to TRBD2. There are 14 residues in the CDR3. The germline gives CDR1 MNHEY, CDR2 SMNVEV (reference sequence). V shed 8 bases, J shed 1 base, and the junction held 4 bases outside the gene matches. The CDR3: CASYSGLNTGELFF. For the CDR3, the DNA is TGTGCCAGCTATAGCGGGCTGAACACCGGGGAGCTGTTTTTT.

The chain employs TRBV18 and TRBJ1-4; 8 bases match TRBD1. The CDR3 sequence is 16 residues long. After removal of 6 bases from V and 8 bases from J, the junction contained 14 bases not matched to a gene. In germline, CDR1 is KGHSH, CDR2 LQKENI. The CDR3, as DNA: TGTGCCAGCTCCTCCTCGCCGACAGGGGTGAGAGAAAAACTGTTTTTT. Its protein product is CASSSSPTGVREKLFF.